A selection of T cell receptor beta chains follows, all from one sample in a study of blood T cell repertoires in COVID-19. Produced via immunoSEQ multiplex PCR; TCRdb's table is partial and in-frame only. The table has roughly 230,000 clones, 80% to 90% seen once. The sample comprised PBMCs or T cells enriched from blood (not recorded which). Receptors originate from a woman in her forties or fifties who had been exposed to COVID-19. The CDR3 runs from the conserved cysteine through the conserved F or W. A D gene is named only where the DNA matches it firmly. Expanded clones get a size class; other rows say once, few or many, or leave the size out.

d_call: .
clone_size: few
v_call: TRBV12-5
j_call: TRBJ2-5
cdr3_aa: CASGLWGREETQYF
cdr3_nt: TGTGCTAGTGGTTTGTGGGGGCGCGAAGAGACCCAGTACTTC

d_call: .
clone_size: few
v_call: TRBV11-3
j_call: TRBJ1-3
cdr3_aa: CASSSEEGNTIYF
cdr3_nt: TGTGCCAGCAGCTCGGAGGAAGGAAACACCATATATTTT

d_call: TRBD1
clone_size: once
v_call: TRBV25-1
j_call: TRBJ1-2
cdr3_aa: CASGGTGSYGYTF
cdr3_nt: TGTGCCAGCGGTGGGACAGGGAGCTATGGCTACACCTTC

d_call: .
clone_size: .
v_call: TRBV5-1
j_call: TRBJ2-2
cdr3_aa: CASNRLGAEGGELFF
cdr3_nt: TGCGCCAGCAATAGGTTGGGGGCCGAGGGCGGGGAGCTGTTTTTT

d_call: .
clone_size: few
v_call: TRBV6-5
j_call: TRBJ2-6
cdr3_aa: CASSYSSAGANVLTF
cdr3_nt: TGTGCCAGCAGTTACTCTTCCGCTGGGGCCAACGTCCTGACTTTC

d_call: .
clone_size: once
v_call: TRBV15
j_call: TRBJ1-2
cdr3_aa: CATSRGGLEGYTF
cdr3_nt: TGTGCCACCAGCAGAGGCGGCCTGGAGGGCTACACCTTC

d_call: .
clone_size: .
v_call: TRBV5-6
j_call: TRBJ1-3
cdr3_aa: CASSRLGDGNTIYF
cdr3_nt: TGTGCCAGCAGCCGATTGGGAGACGGAAACACCATATATTTT

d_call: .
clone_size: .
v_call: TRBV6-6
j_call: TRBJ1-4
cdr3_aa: CASSLAGGRTEKLFF
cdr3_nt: TGTGCCAGCAGTTTGGCGGGGGGCAGGACTGAAAAACTGTTTTTT

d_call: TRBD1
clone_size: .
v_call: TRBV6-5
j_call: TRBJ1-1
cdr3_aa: CATSRGRRAEAFF
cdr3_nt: TGTGCCACCTCGAGGGGGCGCAGGGCTGAAGCTTTCTTT

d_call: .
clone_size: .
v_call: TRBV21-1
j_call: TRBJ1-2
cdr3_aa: CASSKESGQEVPNYGYTF
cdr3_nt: TGTGCCAGCAGCAAAGAATCCGGACAGGAGGTCCCTAACTATGGCTACACCTTC

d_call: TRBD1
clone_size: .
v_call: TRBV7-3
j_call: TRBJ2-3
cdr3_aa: CASSPGTGYTDTQYF
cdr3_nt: TGTGCCAGCAGCCCCGGGACAGGGTACACAGATACGCAGTATTTT

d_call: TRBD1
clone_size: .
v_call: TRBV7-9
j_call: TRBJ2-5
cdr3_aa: CASSPTAKGTGDIIQYF
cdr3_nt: TGTGCCAGCAGCCCAACCGCCAAGGGGACAGGGGACATAATCCAGTACTTC

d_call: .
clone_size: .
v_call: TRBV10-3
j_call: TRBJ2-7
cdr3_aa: CAISERGPWEQYF
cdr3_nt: TGTGCCATCAGTGAAAGGGGCCCTTGGGAGCAGTACTTC

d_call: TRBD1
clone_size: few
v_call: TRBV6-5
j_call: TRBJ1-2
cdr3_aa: CASSIDRAIGYTF
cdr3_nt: TGTGCCAGCAGTATAGACAGGGCGATTGGCTACACCTTC

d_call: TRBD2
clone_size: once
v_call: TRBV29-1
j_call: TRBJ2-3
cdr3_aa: CSALAGVTDTQYF
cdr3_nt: TGCAGCGCCCTAGCGGGAGTCACAGATACGCAGTATTTT

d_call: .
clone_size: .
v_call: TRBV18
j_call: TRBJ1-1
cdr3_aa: CASSKGKETEAFF
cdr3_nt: TGTGCCAGCTCCAAGGGGAAGGAAACTGAAGCTTTCTTT

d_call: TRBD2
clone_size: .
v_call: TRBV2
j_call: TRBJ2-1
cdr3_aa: CASSESLAGEGEQFF
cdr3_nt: TGTGCCAGCAGTGAATCTCTAGCGGGGGAGGGTGAGCAGTTCTTC

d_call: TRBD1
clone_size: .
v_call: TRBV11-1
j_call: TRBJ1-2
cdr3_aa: CASSLAGTGYGYTF
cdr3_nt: TGTGCCAGCAGCTTAGCCGGGACAGGCTATGGCTACACCTTC

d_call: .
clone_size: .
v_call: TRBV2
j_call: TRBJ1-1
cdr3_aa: CASSTDSTMNTEAFF
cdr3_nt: TGTGCCAGCAGCACAGACAGTACTATGAACACTGAAGCTTTCTTT

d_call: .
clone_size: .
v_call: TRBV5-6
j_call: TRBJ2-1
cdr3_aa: CASSLAGNNEQFF
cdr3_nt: TGTGCCAGCAGCTTGGCCGGGAACAATGAGCAGTTCTTC

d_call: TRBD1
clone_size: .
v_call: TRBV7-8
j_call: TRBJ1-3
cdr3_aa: CASSARPGQPGNTIYF
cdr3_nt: TGTGCCAGCAGCGCGCGACCGGGACAGCCTGGAAACACCATATATTTT

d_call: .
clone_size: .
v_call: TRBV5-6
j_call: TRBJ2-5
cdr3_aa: CASSSILEETQYF
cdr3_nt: TGTGCCAGCAGCTCTATCCTCGAGGAGACCCAGTACTTC

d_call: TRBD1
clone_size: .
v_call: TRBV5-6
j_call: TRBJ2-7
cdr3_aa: CASSFGQGLTYEQYF
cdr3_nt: TGTGCCAGCAGCTTTGGACAGGGACTCACCTACGAGCAGTACTTC

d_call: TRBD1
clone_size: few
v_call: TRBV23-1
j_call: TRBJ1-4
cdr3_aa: CASSQAGQAFRELFF
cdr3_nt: TGCGCCAGCAGTCAAGCGGGACAGGCGTTTCGGGAACTGTTTTTT

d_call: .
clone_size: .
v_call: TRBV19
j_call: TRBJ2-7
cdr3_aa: CASSIEWATEQYF
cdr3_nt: TGTGCCAGTAGTATAGAATGGGCGACGGAGCAGTACTTC

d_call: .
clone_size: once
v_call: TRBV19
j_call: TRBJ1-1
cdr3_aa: CASSTLITVTLNTEAFF
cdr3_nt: TGTGCCAGTAGTACCCTAATAACGGTAACTTTGAACACTGAAGCTTTCTTT

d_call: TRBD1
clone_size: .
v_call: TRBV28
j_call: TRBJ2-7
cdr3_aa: CASSLYSGTGHYEQYF
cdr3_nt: TGTGCCAGCAGTTTATATTCCGGGACAGGGCACTACGAGCAGTACTTC

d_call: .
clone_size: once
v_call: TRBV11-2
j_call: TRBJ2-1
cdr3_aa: CASSLEGLLNEQFF
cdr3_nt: TGTGCCAGCAGCTTAGAGGGGCTGCTCAATGAGCAGTTCTTC

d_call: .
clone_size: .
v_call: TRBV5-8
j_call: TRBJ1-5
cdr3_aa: CASRTGQYSNQPQHF
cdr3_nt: TGTGCCAGCAGGACTGGACAGTATAGCAATCAGCCCCAGCATTTT

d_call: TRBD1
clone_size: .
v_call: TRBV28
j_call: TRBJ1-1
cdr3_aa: CAGLDRGGNTEAFF
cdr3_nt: TGTGCCGGCTTAGACAGGGGGGGGAACACTGAAGCTTTCTTT

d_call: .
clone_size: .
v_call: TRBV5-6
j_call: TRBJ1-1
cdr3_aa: CASSVRGVAFF
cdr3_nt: TGTGCCAGCAGCGTGCGGGGGGTGGCTTTCTTT

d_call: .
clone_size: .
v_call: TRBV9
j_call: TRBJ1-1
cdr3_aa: CASSPTQTVKKNTEAFF
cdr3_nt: TGTGCCAGCAGCCCAACTCAGACAGTGAAGAAGAACACTGAAGCTTTCTTT

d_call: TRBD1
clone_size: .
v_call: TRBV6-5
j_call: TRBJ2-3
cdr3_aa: CASSRGQGQNTQYF
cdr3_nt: TGTGCCAGCAGTCGCGGACAGGGACAAAATACGCAGTATTTT

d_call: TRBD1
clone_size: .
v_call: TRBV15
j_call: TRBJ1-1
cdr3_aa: CATSRQGEAFF
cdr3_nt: TGTGCCACCTCTAGACAGGGGGAAGCTTTCTTT

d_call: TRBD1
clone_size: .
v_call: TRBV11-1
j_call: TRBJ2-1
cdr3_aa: CASKRQGVFNEQFF
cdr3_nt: TGTGCCAGCAAAAGACAGGGGGTGTTCAATGAGCAGTTCTTC

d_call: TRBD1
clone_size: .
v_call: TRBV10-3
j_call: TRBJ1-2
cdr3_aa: CAIRPGQGLYGYTF
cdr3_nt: TGTGCCATCAGGCCGGGACAGGGGCTTTATGGCTACACCTTC

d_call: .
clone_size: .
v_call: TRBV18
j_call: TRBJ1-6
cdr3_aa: CASSPRQSSYNSPLHF
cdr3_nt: TGTGCCAGCTCCCCAAGACAGAGCTCCTATAATTCACCCCTCCACTTT

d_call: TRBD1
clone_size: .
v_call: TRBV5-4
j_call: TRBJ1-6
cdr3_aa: CASSSRTGLNSPLHF
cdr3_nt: TGTGCCAGCAGCTCGCGGACAGGCCTTAATTCACCCCTCCACTTT

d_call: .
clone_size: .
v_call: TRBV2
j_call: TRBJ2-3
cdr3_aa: CASLRGPSTDTQYF
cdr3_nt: TGTGCCAGCCTCAGGGGTCCTTCCACAGATACGCAGTATTTT

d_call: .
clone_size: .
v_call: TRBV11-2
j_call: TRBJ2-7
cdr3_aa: CASSAGVLAYEQYF
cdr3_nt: TGTGCCAGCAGCGCCGGGGTTTTAGCCTACGAGCAGTACTTC

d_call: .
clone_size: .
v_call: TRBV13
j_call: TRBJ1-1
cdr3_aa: CASSQGGMVEAFF
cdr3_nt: TGTGCCAGCAGCCAAGGAGGGATGGTTGAAGCTTTCTTT

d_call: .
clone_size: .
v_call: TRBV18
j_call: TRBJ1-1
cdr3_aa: CASSPYNQGVNTEAFF
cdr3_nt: TGTGCCAGCTCACCGTACAATCAAGGGGTGAACACTGAAGCTTTCTTT

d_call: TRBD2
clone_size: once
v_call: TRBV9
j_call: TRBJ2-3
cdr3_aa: CASGSGGLGTDTQYF
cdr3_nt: TGTGCCAGCGGTAGCGGGGGGTTGGGCACAGATACGCAGTATTTT

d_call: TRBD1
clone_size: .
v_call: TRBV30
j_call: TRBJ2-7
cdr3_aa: CAWSVGPDRVLGSYEQYF
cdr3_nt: TGTGCCTGGAGTGTGGGCCCGGACAGGGTGTTGGGCTCCTACGAGCAGTACTTC

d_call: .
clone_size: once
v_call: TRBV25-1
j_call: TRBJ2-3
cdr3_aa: CASSGGLSTDTQYF
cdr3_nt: TGTGCCAGCAGTGGGGGACTCAGCACAGATACGCAGTATTTT

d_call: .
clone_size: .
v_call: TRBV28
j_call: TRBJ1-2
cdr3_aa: CASSSNREGTYGYTF
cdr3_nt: TGTGCCAGCAGTTCGAACAGGGAAGGGACCTATGGCTACACCTTC

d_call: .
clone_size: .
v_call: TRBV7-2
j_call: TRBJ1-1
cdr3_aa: CASSLALGAGHEAFF
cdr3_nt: TGTGCCAGCAGCTTAGCCCTAGGGGCAGGACATGAAGCTTTCTTT

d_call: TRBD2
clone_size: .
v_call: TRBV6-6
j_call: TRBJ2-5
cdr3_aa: CASSLSGVETQYF
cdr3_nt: TGTGCCAGCAGTCTAAGCGGGGTGGAGACCCAGTACTTC

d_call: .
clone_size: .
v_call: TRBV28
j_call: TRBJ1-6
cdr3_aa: CASSLPGGPLHF
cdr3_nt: TGTGCCAGCAGTTTACCCGGTGGACCCCTCCACTTT

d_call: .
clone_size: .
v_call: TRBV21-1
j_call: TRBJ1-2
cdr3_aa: CASSTGRETGGYTF
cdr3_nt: TGTGCCAGCAGCACAGGGAGGGAAACGGGTGGCTACACCTTC

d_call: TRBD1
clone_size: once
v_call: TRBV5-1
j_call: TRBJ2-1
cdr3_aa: CASYRDRGANEQFF
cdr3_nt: TGCGCCAGCTACCGGGACAGGGGTGCGAATGAGCAGTTCTTC

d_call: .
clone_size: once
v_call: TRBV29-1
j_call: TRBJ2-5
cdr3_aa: CSAKPGLVETQYF
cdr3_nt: TGCAGCGCTAAACCGGGATTGGTAGAGACCCAGTACTTC

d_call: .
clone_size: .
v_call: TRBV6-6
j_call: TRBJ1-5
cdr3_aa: CASSSPGVSNQPQHF
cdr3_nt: TGTGCCAGCAGTTCCCCGGGAGTAAGCAATCAGCCCCAGCATTTT

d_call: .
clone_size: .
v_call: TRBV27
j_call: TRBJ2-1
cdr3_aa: CASSPVVGGEQFF
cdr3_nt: TGTGCCAGCAGTCCGGTGGTTGGAGGGGAGCAGTTCTTC

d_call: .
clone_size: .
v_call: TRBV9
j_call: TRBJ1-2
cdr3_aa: CASSVEGYGYTF
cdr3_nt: TGTGCCAGCAGCGTAGAGGGGTATGGCTACACCTTC

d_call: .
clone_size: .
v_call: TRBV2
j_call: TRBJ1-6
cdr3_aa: CASSERVASPLHF
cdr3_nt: TGTGCCAGCAGTGAGAGGGTAGCGTCACCCCTCCACTTT

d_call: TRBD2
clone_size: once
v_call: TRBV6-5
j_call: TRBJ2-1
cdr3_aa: CASTGGGYNEQFF
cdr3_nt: TGTGCCAGCACGGGCGGGGGGTACAATGAGCAGTTCTTC

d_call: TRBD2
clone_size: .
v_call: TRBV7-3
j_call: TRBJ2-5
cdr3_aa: CASSRGGLASQETQYF
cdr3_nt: TGTGCCAGCAGCCGGGGGGGACTAGCTTCTCAAGAGACCCAGTACTTC